Sequencing of this TCR beta chain was carried out in a study of T cell repertoires in cytomegalovirus infection. TCRdb called the reads again in MiXCR, with one record for every CDR3 protein. Here the sample spans around 300,000 distinct CDR3 sequences, 20% to 25% being singletons. The sample holds a few counts of this clonotype. Its target is unknown. Per the germline V gene, CDR1 is MNHEY and CDR2 is SVGAGI. This CDR3 spans 14 amino acids. V shed 4 bases, J shed 4 bases, and the junction held 4 bases outside the gene matches. Sequencing used cultured PBMCs, obtained from culture after CMV antigen stimulation. This receptor was obtained from a human donor in good health (CMV status not recorded). Some clones in this sample may be carry-over from other donors' samples. V gene TRBV6-5 combines with J gene TRBJ1-3; TRBD1 agrees at 7 bases. This CDR3 is CASSSPGQGNTIYF. In DNA form, the CDR3 reads TGTGCCAGCAGTTCCCCGGGACAGGGAAACACCATATATTTT.